This section outlines one TCR beta chain sequence together with its context. The data belong to a study of CD8+ T cells in alopecia areata. It was cDNA, reverse transcribed from extracted RNA, that served as the sequencing template. Sequencing used immunoSEQ multiplex PCR; TCRdb keeps in-frame clones, though not all of them. The table records 60,000 to 70,000 clones, 40% to 50% of them present only once. The CDR3 has 18 residues. V lost 2 bases and J lost 4, with 26 bases in between. In germline, CDR1 is SQVTM, CDR2 ANQGSEA. V is TRBV29-1 and J is TRBJ1-2; weak D call: TRBD1 (5 bases). The sequencing used CD8+ T cells sorted from blood, collected at week 0. The receptor was derived from a human donor with alopecia areata. The CDR3 sequence is CSVEPYRDSQFSGYGYTF. For the CDR3, the DNA is TGCAGCGTTGAACCATACCGGGACTCCCAGTTCAGTGGCTATGGCTACACCTTC.